This is a list of T cell receptor beta chains from one sample in a study of a mutant IDH1 vaccine in newly diagnosed glioma. The repertoire was sequenced with immunoSEQ multiplex PCR; TCRdb's copy has only in-frame clones and lacks some. Of around 50,000 clones listed, 70% to 90% are singletons. The input for sequencing was PBMCs, taken from a glioma patient treated with radiotherapy, temozolomide or both. These receptors were obtained from a man aged 40-49 years with glioma. Both conserved end residues are part of each CDR3. D genes are given only for firm matches. For some rows the clone size is stated as once, few or many, or as a class when expanded; others skip it.

j_call | clone_size | d_call | v_call | cdr3_aa | cdr3_nt
TRBJ2-3 | . | . | TRBV2 | CASSEALRRGQYF | TGTGCCAGCAGTGAAGCGCTCCGACGGGGGCAGTATTTT
TRBJ2-5 | . | TRBD1 | TRBV6-6 | CASRRQGSETQYF | TGTGCCAGCAGGAGACAGGGTAGCGAGACCCAGTACTTC
TRBJ2-5 | . | . | TRBV25-1 | CASSVPTGHSETQYF | TGTGCCAGCAGTGTGCCAACGGGGCACTCAGAGACCCAGTACTTC
TRBJ1-4 | few | . | TRBV2 | CASTASSRANEKLFF | TGTGCCAGCACTGCCAGTTCCCGGGCTAATGAAAAACTGTTTTTT
TRBJ1-2 | few | . | TRBV5-4 | CASSKQGSNYGYTF | TGTGCCAGCAGTAAACAGGGAAGCAACTATGGCTACACCTTC
TRBJ1-1 | . | . | TRBV7-9 | CASSPVGHNTEAFF | TGTGCCAGCAGCCCTGTAGGACACAACACTGAAGCTTTCTTT
TRBJ2-7 | once | . | TRBV7-8 | CASSLDRRGQLSYEQYF | TGTGCCAGCAGCTTAGACCGGCGAGGGCAGCTCTCCTACGAGCAGTACTTC
TRBJ2-4 | . | . | TRBV4-2 | CASSQDRGSGAKNIQYF | TGTGCCAGCAGCCAAGATCGGGGGAGCGGAGCCAAAAACATTCAGTACTTC
TRBJ1-1 | . | . | TRBV15 | CATSRDGQGYTEAFF | TGTGCCACCAGCAGAGATGGGCAGGGCTACACTGAAGCTTTCTTT
TRBJ2-2 | . | . | TRBV7-9 | CASSLLGASGELFF | TGTGCCAGCAGCTTGTTGGGGGCGTCGGGGGAGCTGTTTTTT
TRBJ2-1 | . | TRBD2 | TRBV4-1 | CASSPTGLAGGHPSYNEQFF | TGCGCCAGCAGCCCAACGGGACTAGCGGGAGGGCACCCCTCCTACAATGAGCAGTTCTTC
TRBJ2-5 | . | . | TRBV9 | CASSVSGSGETQYF | TGTGCCAGCAGCGTCTCTGGGAGCGGAGAGACCCAGTACTTC
TRBJ2-7 | . | . | TRBV7-2 | CASSLFGYEQYF | TGTGCCAGCAGCTTATTCGGGTACGAGCAGTACTTC
TRBJ2-7 | . | . | TRBV18 | CASSPSEREISYEQYF | TGTGCCAGCTCACCGTCTGAACGGGAGATCTCCTACGAGCAGTACTTC
TRBJ2-7 | . | . | TRBV5-1 | CASGLSGSGYEQYF | TGCGCCTCCGGACTGAGTGGTTCGGGGTACGAGCAGTACTTC
TRBJ2-3 | . | TRBD1 | TRBV19 | CASSDRGLSDTQYF | TGTGCCAGTAGCGACAGGGGGCTTTCAGATACGCAGTATTTT
TRBJ2-7 | . | . | TRBV7-2 | CASSTNWGREQYF | TGTGCCAGCAGCACCAACTGGGGACGGGAGCAGTACTTC
TRBJ1-2 | . | . | TRBV4-1 | CASSQEGQRVNGYTF | TGCGCCAGCAGCCAAGAAGGACAGAGGGTGAATGGCTACACCTTC
TRBJ2-2 | . | TRBD2 | TRBV7-9 | CASSPGRGGELFF | TGTGCCAGCAGCCCAGGGAGGGGCGGGGAGCTGTTTTTT
TRBJ1-2 | . | . | TRBV6-4 | CASHRSSLANYGYTF | TGTGCCAGCCATCGGAGTTCTTTAGCTAACTATGGCTACACCTTC
TRBJ1-1 | . | . | TRBV15 | CATSPRNTEAFF | TGTGCCACCAGCCCAAGGAACACTGAAGCTTTCTTT
TRBJ1-4 | . | . | TRBV7-8 | CASRQFGEKLFF | TGTGCCAGTCGGCAATTCGGTGAAAAACTGTTTTTT
TRBJ2-7 | . | TRBD2 | TRBV7-9 | CASSSLAGGYEQYF | TGTGCCAGCAGCTCACTAGCGGGAGGCTACGAGCAGTACTTC
TRBJ2-5 | . | . | TRBV9 | CASSVGQETQYF | TGTGCCAGCAGCGTAGGGCAAGAGACCCAGTACTTC
TRBJ1-1 | . | . | TRBV5-1 | CASSPEGRVGAEAFF | TGCGCCAGCAGCCCCGAGGGCAGGGTCGGGGCTGAAGCTTTCTTT
TRBJ2-2 | . | TRBD2 | TRBV7-9 | CASSLAASGRAGGELFF | TGTGCCAGCAGCTTAGCCGCTAGCGGGAGGGCCGGCGGGGAGCTGTTTTTT
TRBJ2-3 | once | . | TRBV7-2 | CASSLILRPDTQYF | TGTGCCAGCAGCTTAATACTCAGGCCAGATACGCAGTATTTT
TRBJ1-5 | . | TRBD1 | TRBV2 | CASTQGNQPQHF | TGTGCCAGCACACAGGGGAATCAGCCCCAGCATTTT
TRBJ2-1 | . | . | TRBV7-2 | CASSLVGGSYNEQFF | TGTGCCAGCAGCTTAGTGGGAGGATCCTACAATGAGCAGTTCTTC
TRBJ2-7 | . | . | TRBV7-3 | CASSPWDGPQQYF | TGTGCCAGCAGCCCCTGGGACGGACCTCAGCAGTACTTC
TRBJ2-5 | . | . | TRBV5-1 | CASSPVVSGETQYF | TGCGCCAGCAGCCCGGTGGTTTCCGGGGAGACCCAGTACTTC
TRBJ1-2 | . | . | TRBV21-1 | CASRGGNYGYTF | TGTGCCAGCAGGGGGGGCAACTATGGCTACACCTTC
TRBJ1-2 | . | . | TRBV25-1 | CASSPQGAYGYTF | TGTGCCAGCAGCCCGCAGGGTGCCTATGGCTACACCTTC
TRBJ1-4 | . | TRBD1 | TRBV5-8 | CASNQGTGVSEKLFF | TGTGCCAGCAACCAGGGGACAGGGGTCAGTGAAAAACTGTTTTTT
TRBJ2-7 | . | TRBD2 | TRBV27 | CASSFLGGGPTYEQYF | TGTGCCAGCAGTTTCTTGGGGGGAGGGCCCACCTACGAGCAGTACTTC
TRBJ1-4 | . | . | TRBV5-7 | CASSFGRASLDPTNEKLFF | TGTGCCAGCAGCTTTGGCAGGGCAAGCCTGGATCCAACTAATGAAAAACTGTTTTTT
TRBJ2-1 | . | TRBD1 | TRBV4-3 | CASSRGTGGKDEQFF | TGCGCCAGCAGCCGTGGGACAGGGGGCAAGGATGAGCAGTTCTTC